This T cell receptor beta chain is drawn from a study of blood T cell repertoires in COVID-19. On the study more broadly: Sources were T cells, B-cell-depleted T cells, or PBMCs; the material itself was cDNA or gDNA.

The CDR3 covers 16 residues. Germline CDR1 SGHRS, CDR2 YFSETQ. The V end lost 0 bases, the J end lost 0 bases, and 10 bases lay between the germline ends. Original processing notes: Quantification of nucleated cells was approximated via reference gene primer amplification. Profiling relied on immunoSEQ multiplex PCR, and the TCRdb table lists in-frame clones only, not all of them. V and J calls and clone size follow that table, whereas D and trimming were derived from the DNA. The profile shows a few hundred thousand clones, 90% of them singletons. This receptor was obtained from a woman in her sixties with COVID-19, enrolled during active disease. Sequencing was done on a sample of peripheral blood. The chain has TRBV5-1 and TRBJ1-3; D is possibly TRBD1 (5 bases). The CDR3 DNA reads as TGCGCCAGCAGCTTGGATGGGGCCACCTCTGGAAACACCATATATTTT. Translating it yields CASSLDGATSGNTIYF.